The next 29 T cell receptor beta chains were all read from a single sample in a study of cytomegalovirus exposure and HLA in healthy donors. The primer mix had 60 Vbeta and 13 Jbeta primers. Sequencing used immunoSEQ multiplex PCR; TCRdb keeps in-frame clones, though not all of them. The sample lists 65,000 or so clones, about 72% seen once, with about 3% in the top ten. Source material: PBMCs. Receptor source: a girl aged 5-17 years in good health and CMV-seropositive.

The chain is built from TRBV14 and TRBJ1-4, with unresolved D. From germline, CDR1 is SGHDN and CDR2 FVKESK. V shed 0 bases and J shed 6 bases, with 11 bases lying between them. The CDR3 totals 15 residues. The CDR3 sequence: CASSQDLGSHEKLFF. CDR3 nucleotides: TGTGCCAGCAGCCAAGACCTGGGCAGCCATGAAAAACTGTTTTTT.

This clone was seen only once. The gene calls are TRBV25-1 and TRBJ2-7; 10 bases map to TRBD1. Germline CDR1 and CDR2: MGHDK and SYGVNS. The CDR3 is made up of 17 amino acids. V shed 4 bases and J 4 bases; nucleotides not matched to a gene: 13. CDR3 DNA: TGTGCCAGCAGTGGCGTACAGGGACAGGGGTCATCTTACGAGCAGTACTTC. Translating it yields CASSGVQGQGSSYEQYF.

The V and J genes are TRBV7-9 and TRBJ2-5; a weak D match, TRBD2 (6 bases). V was trimmed by 5 bases and J by 7 bases, leaving 17 bases between them. Germline CDR1 and CDR2: SEHNR and FQNEAQ (reference sequence). CDR3 length equals 14 residues. The CDR3 DNA reads as TGTGCCAGCAGCCCTTGGGGAGGCCGAGGGACCCAGTACTTC. Translation gives CASSPWGGRGTQYF. Using reference TRBV7-9 and TRBJ2-5 for the parts outside the CDR3, the full variable domain is DTGVSQNPRHKITKRGQNVTFRCDPISEHNRLYWYRQTLGQGPEFLTYFQNEAQLEKSRLLSDRFSAERPKGSFSTLEIQRTEQGDSAMYLCASSPWGGRGTQYFGPGTRLLVL.

The chain is built from TRBV4-3 and TRBJ2-6; D remains unclear. CDR3 size: 15 residues. CDR1 is LGHNA, CDR2 YSLEER, per germline. Trimming took off 0 bases at V and 2 bases at J, with 5 bases between the two ends. The CDR3: CASSQESTGANVLTF. The CDR3 nucleotides are TGCGCCAGCAGCCAAGAATCTACTGGGGCCAACGTCCTGACTTTC.

J is TRBJ2-5 and V is TRBV7-2; 7 bases align to TRBD2. This CDR3 contains 14 residues. In germline, CDR1 is SGHTA, CDR2 FQGNSA. The junction had 3 bases not matched to a gene; V was cut back by 4 bases and J by 1 base. The CDR3 reads CASSSGTIQETQYF. Written as DNA, the CDR3 is TGTGCCAGCAGCTCCGGGACTATCCAAGAGACCCAGTACTTC.

The chain combines TRBV4-1 with TRBJ1-4, with D maybe TRBD1 (6 bases). V was pared by 0 bases and J by 8 bases, with 16 bases between. CDR1 is MGHRA and CDR2 is YSYEKL in the germline V gene. CDR3 length: 16 residues. CDR3 in amino acids: CASSQEGVRGSEKLFF. The CDR3 bases are TGCGCCAGCAGCCAAGAAGGGGTCAGGGGATCGGAAAAACTGTTTTTT.

This chain connects TRBV16 to TRBJ1-2; D ambiguous. Trimming took 0 bases from V and 8 from J, leaving 4 bases between them. This CDR3 contains 11 residues. CDR1 is KGHSY, CDR2 FQNENV, per germline. CDR3 loop: CASSQSSGYTF. DNA for the CDR3: TGTGCCAGCAGCCAATCGTCGGGCTACACCTTC.

This chain uses TRBV6-6 with TRBJ2-5; 14 bases are shared with TRBD2. CDR1 is MNHNY and CDR2 is SVGAGI in the germline V gene (reference sequence). V shed 7 bases, J shed 2 bases, and the junction held 3 bases outside the gene matches. This CDR3 spans 15 amino acids. In DNA form, the CDR3 reads TGTGCCAGCACCGGACTAGCGGGAGGTCAAGAGACCCAGTACTTC. This translates into CASTGLAGGQETQYF.

The rearrangement joins TRBV29-1 to TRBJ2-3; 8 bases fit TRBD2. From germline, CDR1 is SQVTM and CDR2 ANQGSEA. V was clipped by 7 bases and J by 1 base; unmatched bases: 4. The CDR3 covers 13 residues. The chain's CDR3 is CSGDSGGTDTQYF. CDR3 nucleotide sequence: TGCAGCGGAGATAGCGGGGGCACAGATACGCAGTATTTT.

V is TRBV7-9 and J is TRBJ2-5; 7 bases agree with TRBD1. The V segment lost 4 bases and the J segment 4 bases; nucleotides outside the gene matches: 6. In germline, CDR1 is SEHNR, CDR2 FQNEAQ (reference sequence). This CDR3 contains 14 residues. The CDR3 region is CASSSTGAGETQYF. CDR3 nucleotide sequence: TGTGCCAGCAGCTCTACAGGGGCGGGAGAGACCCAGTACTTC.

The V call is TRBV9, the J call TRBJ2-5; D call uncertain. This CDR3 region has 13 residues. In germline, CDR1 is SGDLS, CDR2 YYNGEE. V shed 3 bases and J shed 5 bases, with 11 bases lying between them. CDR3 nucleotides: TGTGCCAGCAGCGCAAACTATTGGGAGACCCAGTACTTC. This sequence encodes CASSANYWETQYF.

V usage is TRBV6-5 and J usage is TRBJ2-1; 7 nucleotides align to TRBD1. Germline-derived CDR1 and CDR2 are MNHEY and SVGAGI. Trimming removed 8 bases from V and 7 bases from J; junction bases left unmatched: 11. This CDR3 region has 14 residues. The CDR3 loop is CASEGREGANEQFF. CDR3 in DNA: TGTGCCAGCGAAGGGAGAGAGGGGGCGAATGAGCAGTTCTTC.

This clone was recorded once. The rearrangement joins TRBV28 to TRBJ1-6; TRBD1 matches 8 bases. The CDR3 runs 14 residues. J was trimmed by 9 bases and V by 2 bases; bases with no gene match: 3. Germline values: CDR1 MDHEN, CDR2 SYDVKM. CDR3 residues: CASSLQGAASPLHF. The DNA of the CDR3 is TGTGCCAGCAGTTTACAGGGGGCGGCTTCACCCCTCCACTTT.

This clone was recorded only once. The CDR3 sequence is CASSVATGRVNEQFF. In nucleotides, the CDR3 is TGTGCCAGCAGCGTAGCTACGGGAAGGGTCAATGAGCAGTTCTTC. The chain recombines TRBV9 with TRBJ2-1; D may be TRBD2 (5 bases). This CDR3 region has 15 residues. The germline V and J ends were trimmed by 0 bases and 6 bases, with 13 bases remaining between them. In germline, CDR1 is SGDLS, CDR2 YYNGEE.

The chain couples TRBV28 to TRBJ2-1; 9 positions match TRBD1. The CDR3 has 17 residues. Germline V gene data show CDR1 as MDHEN and CDR2 as SYDVKM. V dropped 7 bases and J dropped 5; count of bases not matched to a gene: 15. The CDR3 nucleotides read TGTGCCAGCACCTCCGCTGCCGGGACAGGGCCCCACAATGAGCAGTTCTTC. As protein: CASTSAAGTGPHNEQFF.

J is TRBJ2-7 and V is TRBV5-1, with 7 bases identical to TRBD2. CDR1 is SGHRS and CDR2 is YFSETQ in the germline V gene. The CDR3 totals 16 residues. The V gene end was trimmed by 7 bases and the J gene end by 3 bases; junction bases not matched to a gene: 16. The CDR3 spells CASGRGSAGRDYEQYF. The CDR3 nucleotides read TGCGCCAGCGGACGGGGGTCAGCGGGGAGGGACTACGAGCAGTACTTC.

The chain links TRBV5-6 to TRBJ1-5, with a tentative D call TRBD1 (5 bases). CDR3 length: 14 amino acids. CDR1 SGHDT and CDR2 YYEEEE come from the germline V gene. Deletions cut 4 bases from V and 6 bases from J, with 14 bases between. As DNA, the CDR3 is TGTGCCAGCAGCACTAAAGGGAGGGGTCAGCCCCAGCATTTT. Its translation: CASSTKGRGQPQHF. Drawing the rest from reference TRBV5-6 and TRBJ1-5, the complete variable domain is DAGVTQSPTHLIKTRGQQVTLRCSPKSGHDTVSWYQQALGQGPQFIFQYYEEEERQRGNFPDRFSGHQFPNYSSELNVNALLLGDSALYLCASSTKGRGQPQHFGDGTRLSIL.

The chain has TRBV4-2 and TRBJ1-2, with D perhaps matching TRBD1 (5 bases). The CDR3 totals 15 residues. V was cut by 4 bases and J by 7 bases, with 19 bases left in between. Per germline, CDR1 LGHNA and CDR2 YNFKEQ. CDR3 amino acids: CASSRKERLGGGYTF. The DNA for the CDR3 is TGTGCCAGCAGCCGCAAGGAGAGGCTGGGGGGTGGCTACACCTTC.

To note about this clone: This CDR3 is also generated by other DNA sequences in the sample. CDR3 sequence reads: CASSVGGSSYEQYF. In DNA form, the CDR3 reads TGTGCCAGCAGCGTAGGCGGGAGCTCCTACGAGCAGTACTTC. V and J are TRBV9 and TRBJ2-7; 7 bases align to TRBD2. In germline, CDR1 is SGDLS, CDR2 YYNGEE. The ends lost 0 bases at V and 0 bases at J; junction bases unmatched: 0. The CDR3 loop spans 14 amino acids.

The V and J genes are TRBV28 and TRBJ2-1; 8 bases align to TRBD1. V lost 2 bases to trimming and J lost 4 bases; unmatched junction nucleotides: 4. CDR1 is MDHEN and CDR2 is SYDVKM in the germline V gene. This CDR3 comprises 15 residues. The CDR3: CASSLPGTGYNEQFF. CDR3 coding DNA: TGTGCCAGCAGTTTACCCGGGACAGGATACAATGAGCAGTTCTTC.

The genes are TRBV28 and TRBJ2-5, with 9 bases lining up with TRBD1. Germline CDR1 MDHEN, CDR2 SYDVKM. The CDR3 runs 15 residues. Trimming took 2 bases from V and 5 from J; bases not matched to a gene: 6. This chain's CDR3 is CASSLGGQGMETQYF. For the CDR3, the DNA is TGTGCCAGCAGTTTAGGGGGACAGGGTATGGAGACCCAGTACTTC. The full variable domain, with the rest looked up from reference TRBV28 and TRBJ2-5, is DVKVTQSSRYLVKRTGEKVFLECVQDMDHENMFWYRQDPGLGLRLIYFSYDVKMKEKGDIPEGYSVSREKKERFSLILESASTNQTSMYLCASSLGGQGMETQYFGPGTRLLVL.

The V call is TRBV28, the J call TRBJ1-4; D is perhaps TRBD1 (6 bases). This CDR3 has 15 amino acids. CDR1 and CDR2 (germline): MDHEN, SYDVKM. V shed 3 bases and J shed 12 bases, with 20 bases lying between them. The CDR3, as DNA: TGTGCCAGCAGTTTGAGGGTAAGGGGGAACGTGGAACTGTTTTTT. Translating it yields CASSLRVRGNVELFF. The whole variable domain, remainder taken from reference TRBV28 and TRBJ1-4, is DVKVTQSSRYLVKRTGEKVFLECVQDMDHENMFWYRQDPGLGLRLIYFSYDVKMKEKGDIPEGYSVSREKKERFSLILESASTNQTSMYLCASSLRVRGNVELFFGSGTQLSVL.

The rearrangement uses TRBV28 and TRBJ2-6; a weak D match, TRBD2 (5 bases). This CDR3 contains 14 residues. Germline values: CDR1 MDHEN, CDR2 SYDVKM. With 6 bases removed from V and 3 bases from J, the gap between germline ends came to 9 bases. DNA of the CDR3: TGTGCCAGCAGCCCCCGGGGTGGGGCCAACGTCCTGACTTTC. It is translated as CASSPRGGANVLTF.

This chain connects TRBV4-3 to TRBJ2-1; 11 positions agree with TRBD2. After removal of 0 bases from V and 0 bases from J, the junction contained 4 bases not matched to a gene. Germline V CDR1 and CDR2: LGHNA, YSLEER. CDR3 length: 18 residues. CDR3 sequence: CASSQETSGTSSYNEQFF. CDR3 nucleotides: TGCGCCAGCAGCCAAGAGACTAGCGGGACGAGCTCCTACAATGAGCAGTTCTTC.

The count of this clone is one. J is TRBJ2-1 and V is TRBV6-5; D unresolved. Germline V gives CDR1 MNHEY, CDR2 SVGAGI. V was cut by 4 bases and J by 0 bases, with 13 bases left in between. This CDR3 is 16 amino acids long. The CDR3, as DNA: TGTGCCAGCAGTTTTAATCCTCCCAGCTCCTACAATGAGCAGTTCTTC. Encoded protein: CASSFNPPSSYNEQFF.

The chain uses TRBV2 and TRBJ1-4; 9 bases align to TRBD1. The CDR3 contains 15 residues. The V and J ends lost 5 bases and 4 bases, in that order; junction bases with no gene match: 5. Germline V gene lookup returns CDR1 SNHLY and CDR2 FYNNEI. The CDR3 loop is CASSPPTGGNEKLFF. CDR3 bases: TGTGCCAGCAGTCCTCCGACAGGGGGTAATGAAAAACTGTTTTTT.

The chain carries TRBV19 and TRBJ2-7; a possible D gene is TRBD1 (7 bases). Looked up from germline, CDR1 is LNHDA and CDR2 is SQIVND (reference sequence). V was shortened by 5 bases and J by 7 bases, with 12 bases between the two germline ends. CDR3 length equals 12 residues. This CDR3 is CASSLAGGEQYF. CDR3 nucleotide sequence: TGTGCCAGTAGTCTAGCAGGGGGGGAGCAGTACTTC.

The V and J genes are TRBV25-1 and TRBJ1-1, with D possibly being TRBD1 (5 bases). The CDR3 consists of 14 residues. Germline CDR1 MGHDK, CDR2 SYGVNS. The V gene lost 3 bases and the J gene lost 8 bases, with 16 bases spanning the gap. CDR3 residues: CASSEAFGGVEAFF. In nucleotides, the CDR3 is TGTGCCAGCAGTGAGGCCTTCGGGGGGGTCGAAGCTTTCTTT.

The rearrangement links TRBV5-1 to TRBJ1-1, with D hard to call. Looked up from germline, CDR1 is SGHRS and CDR2 is YFSETQ. This CDR3 is built from 14 residues. V lost 0 bases, J lost 3 bases, and 9 bases lay in between. This CDR3 is CASSLAGEDTEAFF. DNA for the CDR3: TGCGCCAGCAGCTTGGCCGGGGAGGACACTGAAGCTTTCTTT.